The clone carrying this T cell receptor (beta chain) was seen a few times. The antigen is unknown. This sample was included in a study of OX40 agonist ivuxolimab in advanced cancers. Turning to the study itself: The study gave patients intravenous ivuxolimab at 0.01 to 10 mg/kg every 2 weeks. Each dose-escalation patient presented with hepatocellular carcinoma, melanoma, renal cell or head and neck cancer. General study results and limits: The study found that CD8+ T cells averaged more expanded clones than CD4+.

The ends were cut back, 0 bases at V and 8 bases at J, with 12 bases in the middle. CDR1 is SGDLS and CDR2 is YYNGEE in the germline V gene. This CDR3 is 15 amino acids long. Produced via immunoSEQ multiplex PCR; TCRdb's table is partial and in-frame only. The sample contains tens of thousands of clones, around 82% of which appear only once. This sequence was found in an adult with an advanced solid tumor such as melanoma, head and neck, liver or kidney cancer. The V and J genes are TRBV9 and TRBJ1-6; D is unclear. This specimen consisted of CD4+ or CD8+ T cells sorted from blood, obtained in a trial of the OX40 agonist ivuxolimab. DNA for the CDR3: TGTGCCAGCAGCGTAGGAGGCCTAATTGATTCACCCCTCCACTTT. Amino acid sequence: CASSVGGLIDSPLHF. Full variable domain (rest looked up from reference TRBV9 and TRBJ1-6): DSGVTQTPKHLITATGQRVTLRCSPRSGDLSVYWYQQSLDQGLQFLIQYYNGEERAKGNILERFSAQQFPDLHSELNLSSLELGDSALYFCASSVGGLIDSPLHFGNGTRLTVT.